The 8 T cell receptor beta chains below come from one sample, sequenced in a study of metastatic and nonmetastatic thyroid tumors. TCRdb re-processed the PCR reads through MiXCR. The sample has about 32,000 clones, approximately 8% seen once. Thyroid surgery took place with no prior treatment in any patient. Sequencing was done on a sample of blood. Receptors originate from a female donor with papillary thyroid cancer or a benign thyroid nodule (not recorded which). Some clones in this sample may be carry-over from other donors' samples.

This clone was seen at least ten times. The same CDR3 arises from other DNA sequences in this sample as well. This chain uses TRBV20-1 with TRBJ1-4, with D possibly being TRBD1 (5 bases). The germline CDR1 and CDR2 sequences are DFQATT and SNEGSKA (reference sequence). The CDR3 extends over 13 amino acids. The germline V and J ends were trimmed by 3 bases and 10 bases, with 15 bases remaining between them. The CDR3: CSASQGEGRKLFF. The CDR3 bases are TGCAGTGCTAGTCAAGGGGAAGGGCGAAAACTGTTTTTT.

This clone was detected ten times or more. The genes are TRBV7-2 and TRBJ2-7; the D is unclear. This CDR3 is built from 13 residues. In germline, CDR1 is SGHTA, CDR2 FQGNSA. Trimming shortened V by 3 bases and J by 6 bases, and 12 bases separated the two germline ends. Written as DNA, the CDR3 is TGTGCCAGCAGCTTTACGGCCTCCCTCGAGCAGTACTTC. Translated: CASSFTASLEQYF.

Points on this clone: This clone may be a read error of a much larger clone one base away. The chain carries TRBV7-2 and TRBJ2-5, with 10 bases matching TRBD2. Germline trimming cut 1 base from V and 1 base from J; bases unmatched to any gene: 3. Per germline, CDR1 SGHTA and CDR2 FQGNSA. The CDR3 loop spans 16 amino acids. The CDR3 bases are TGTGCCAGCAGCTTAGGCTCTAGCGGGGGCCAAGAGACCCAGTACTTC. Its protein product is CASSLGSSGGQETQYF.

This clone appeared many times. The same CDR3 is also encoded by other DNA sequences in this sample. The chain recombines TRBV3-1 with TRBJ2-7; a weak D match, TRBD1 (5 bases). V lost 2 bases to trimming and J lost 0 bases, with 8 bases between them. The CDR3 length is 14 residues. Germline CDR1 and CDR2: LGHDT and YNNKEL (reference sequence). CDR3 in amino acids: CASSQLGVSYEQYF. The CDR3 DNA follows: TGTGCCAGCAGCCAATTAGGGGTCTCCTACGAGCAGTACTTC.

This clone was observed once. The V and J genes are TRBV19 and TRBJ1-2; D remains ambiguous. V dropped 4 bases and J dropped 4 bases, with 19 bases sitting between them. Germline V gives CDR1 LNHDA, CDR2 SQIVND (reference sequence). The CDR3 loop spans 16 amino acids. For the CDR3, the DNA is TGTGCCAGTAGTACGGAAATCCGGAGCGTTAGCTATGGCTACACCTTC. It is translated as CASSTEIRSVSYGYTF.

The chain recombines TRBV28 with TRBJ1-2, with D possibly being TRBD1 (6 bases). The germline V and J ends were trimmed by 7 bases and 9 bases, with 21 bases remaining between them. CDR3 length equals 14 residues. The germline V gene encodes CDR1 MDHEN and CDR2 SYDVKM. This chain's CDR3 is CASISPDRSRSYTF. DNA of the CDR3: TGTGCCAGCATTTCACCTGACAGGTCTCGGAGCTACACCTTC.

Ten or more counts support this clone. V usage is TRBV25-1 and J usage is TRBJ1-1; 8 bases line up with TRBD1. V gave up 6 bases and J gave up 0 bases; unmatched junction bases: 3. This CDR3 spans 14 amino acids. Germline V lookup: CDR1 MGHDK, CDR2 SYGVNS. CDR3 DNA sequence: TGTGCCAGCAGGCGGGGACAGGTGAACACTGAAGCTTTCTTT. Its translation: CASRRGQVNTEAFF.

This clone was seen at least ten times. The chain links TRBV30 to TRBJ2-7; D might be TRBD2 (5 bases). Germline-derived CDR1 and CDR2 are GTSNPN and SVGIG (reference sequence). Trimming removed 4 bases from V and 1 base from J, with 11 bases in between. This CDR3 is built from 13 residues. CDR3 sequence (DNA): TGTGCCTGGAAGCTGGAGCGGTCCTACGAGCAGTACTTC. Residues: CAWKLERSYEQYF.